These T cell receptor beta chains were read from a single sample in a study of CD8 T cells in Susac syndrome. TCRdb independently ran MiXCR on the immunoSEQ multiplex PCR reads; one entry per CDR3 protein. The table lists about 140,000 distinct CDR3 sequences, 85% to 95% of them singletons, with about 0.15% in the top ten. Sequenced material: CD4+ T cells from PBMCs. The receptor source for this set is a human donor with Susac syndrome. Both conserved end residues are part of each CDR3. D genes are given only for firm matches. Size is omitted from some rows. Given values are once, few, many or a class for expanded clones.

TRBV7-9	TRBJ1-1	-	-	CASSENTEAFF	TGTGCCAGCAGCGAAAACACTGAAGCTTTCTTT
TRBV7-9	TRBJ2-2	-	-	CASSRGQPNTGELFF	TGTGCCAGCAGCCGAGGACAGCCGAACACCGGGGAGCTGTTTTTT
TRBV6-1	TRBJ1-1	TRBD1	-	CASTGGSTEAFF	TGTGCCAGTACAGGGGGGAGCACTGAAGCTTTCTTT
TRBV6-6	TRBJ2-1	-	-	CASSYGDHSYNEQFF	TGTGCCAGCAGTTACGGCGATCACTCCTACAATGAGCAGTTCTTC
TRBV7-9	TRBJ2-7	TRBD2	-	CASSRFPRGRAHEQYF	TGTGCCAGCAGCCGGTTCCCGCGCGGGAGAGCCCACGAGCAGTACTTC
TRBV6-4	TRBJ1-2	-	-	CASRRGVQPNDGYTF	TGTGCCAGCAGAAGGGGCGTACAGCCGAATGATGGCTACACCTTC
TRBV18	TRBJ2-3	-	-	CASSPLRSRGTDTQYF	TGTGCCAGCTCACCACTCCGGAGTCGGGGCACAGATACGCAGTATTTT
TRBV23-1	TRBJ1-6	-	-	CASRLDVGNSPLHF	TGCGCCAGCAGACTGGACGTGGGTAATTCACCCCTCCACTTT
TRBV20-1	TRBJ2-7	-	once	CSARDVRGSYEQYF	TGCAGTGCTAGAGATGTCAGGGGATCCTACGAGCAGTACTTC
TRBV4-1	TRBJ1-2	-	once	CASSHPQGIYGYTF	TGCGCCAGCAGCCATCCACAGGGTATTTATGGCTACACCTTC
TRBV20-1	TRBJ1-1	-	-	CSAPRQMNTEAFF	TGCAGTGCCCCCAGACAAATGAACACTGAAGCTTTCTTT
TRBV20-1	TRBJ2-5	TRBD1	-	CSARDPRDRAETQYF	TGCAGTGCTAGAGATCCTCGGGACAGGGCGGAGACCCAGTACTTC
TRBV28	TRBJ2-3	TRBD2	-	CASSLVLGTSGKVYTDTQYF	TGTGCCAGCAGTTTGGTTCTTGGGACTAGCGGGAAGGTTTACACAGATACGCAGTATTTT
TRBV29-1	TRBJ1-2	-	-	CSVLTTLYGYTF	TGCAGCGTTCTTACCACTCTGTATGGCTACACCTTC
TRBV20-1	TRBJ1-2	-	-	CSAARRTVYGYTF	TGCAGTGCTGCTCGTAGGACGGTATATGGCTACACCTTC
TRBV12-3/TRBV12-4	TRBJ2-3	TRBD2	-	CASNQPGLAVTDTQYF	TGTGCCAGCAACCAGCCGGGACTAGCGGTTACAGATACGCAGTATTTT
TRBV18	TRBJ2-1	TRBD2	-	CASSLGLAGGDYNEQFF	TGTGCCAGCTCACTGGGACTAGCGGGAGGGGACTACAATGAGCAGTTCTTC
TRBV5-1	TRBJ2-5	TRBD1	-	CASREGTGQETQYF	TGCGCCAGCAGGGAAGGGACAGGCCAAGAGACCCAGTACTTC
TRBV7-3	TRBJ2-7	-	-	CASSLAGGYEQYF	TGTGCCAGCAGCTTGGCAGGAGGCTACGAGCAGTACTTC
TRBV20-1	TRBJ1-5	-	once	CSAGSHRAGQPQHF	TGCAGTGCTGGAAGTCACAGGGCGGGTCAGCCCCAGCATTTT
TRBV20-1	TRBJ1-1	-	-	CSASSTDNTEAFF	TGCAGTGCTAGTTCCACAGACAACACTGAAGCTTTCTTT
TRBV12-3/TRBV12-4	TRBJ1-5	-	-	CASSLAAINQPQHF	TGTGCCAGCAGTTTAGCGGCGATCAATCAGCCCCAGCATTTT
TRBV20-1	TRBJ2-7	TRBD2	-	CSASAPGGISYEQYF	TGCAGTGCTTCCGCCCCGGGGGGAATCTCCTACGAGCAGTACTTC
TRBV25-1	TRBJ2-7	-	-	CASSAYYYEQYF	TGTGCCAGCAGCGCATACTACTACGAGCAGTACTTC
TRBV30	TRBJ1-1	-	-	CAWHRRRKGDTEAFF	TGTGCCTGGCACCGGCGACGTAAAGGGGACACTGAAGCTTTCTTT
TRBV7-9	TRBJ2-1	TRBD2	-	CASSLIAGIYNEQFF	TGTGCCAGCAGCTTAATAGCGGGGATCTACAATGAGCAGTTCTTC
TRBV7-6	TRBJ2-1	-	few	CASSLELGEQFF	TGTGCCAGCAGCTTAGAGTTGGGTGAGCAGTTCTTC
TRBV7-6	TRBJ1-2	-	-	CASSPGRGSYTF	TGTGCCAGCAGCCCCGGGCGAGGCAGCTACACCTTC
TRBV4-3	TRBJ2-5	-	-	CARPTGEQETQYF	TGCGCCAGACCTACAGGAGAACAAGAGACCCAGTACTTC
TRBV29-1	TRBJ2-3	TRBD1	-	CSVAGTGTDTQYF	TGCAGCGTAGCCGGGACAGGCACAGATACGCAGTATTTT
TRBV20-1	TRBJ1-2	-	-	CSANDGHGYTF	TGCAGTGCTAACGACGGGCATGGCTACACCTTC
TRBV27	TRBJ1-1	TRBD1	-	CASSFGGRRQGRVGSEAFF	TGTGCCAGCAGTTTTGGGGGTCGTCGACAGGGTAGGGTTGGCTCCGAAGCTTTCTTT
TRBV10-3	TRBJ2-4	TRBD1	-	CAIRSGQGGDIQYF	TGTGCCATCAGGTCGGGACAGGGGGGGGACATTCAGTACTTC